The text below deals with one T cell receptor (beta chain). Measured with immunoSEQ multiplex PCR; TCRdb has only the in-frame clones, and not every one. The sample has 150,000 to 200,000 clones, roughly 79% seen once. This record comes from a study of blood T cell repertoires in COVID-19. The CDR3 length is 16 residues. Trimming shortened V by 4 bases and J by 8 bases, and 21 bases separated the two germline ends. The germline V gene has CDR1 SGHTA and CDR2 FQGNSA. This chain connects TRBV7-2 to TRBJ2-1, with D perhaps matching TRBD1 (5 bases). Input material: peripheral blood. This receptor was taken from a woman between 70 and 85 years old with acute or convalescent COVID-19. The CDR3, as DNA: TGTGCCAGCAGCTACTCTCCTTCCGTTAGGGGTGATGAGCAGTTCTTC. It encodes CASSYSPSVRGDEQFF.